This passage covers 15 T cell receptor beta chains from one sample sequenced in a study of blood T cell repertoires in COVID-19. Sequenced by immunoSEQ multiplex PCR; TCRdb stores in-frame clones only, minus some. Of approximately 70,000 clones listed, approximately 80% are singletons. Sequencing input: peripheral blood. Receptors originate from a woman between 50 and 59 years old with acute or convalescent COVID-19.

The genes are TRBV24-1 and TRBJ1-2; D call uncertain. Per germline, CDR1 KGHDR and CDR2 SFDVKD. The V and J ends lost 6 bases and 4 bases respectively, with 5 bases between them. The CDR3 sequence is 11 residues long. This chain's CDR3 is CATSTGYGYTF. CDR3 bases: TGTGCCACCAGTACGGGCTATGGCTACACCTTC.

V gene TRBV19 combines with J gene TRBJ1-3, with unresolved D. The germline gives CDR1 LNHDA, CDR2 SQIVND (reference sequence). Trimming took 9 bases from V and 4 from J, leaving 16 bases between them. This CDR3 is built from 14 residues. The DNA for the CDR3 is TGTGCCAGCACAGAATCCGACATGGGAAACACCATATATTTT. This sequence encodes CASTESDMGNTIYF.

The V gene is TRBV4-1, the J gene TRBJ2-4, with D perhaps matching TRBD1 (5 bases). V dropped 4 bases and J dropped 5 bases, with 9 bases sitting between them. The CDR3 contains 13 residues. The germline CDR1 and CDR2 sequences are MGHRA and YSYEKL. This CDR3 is CASSLVGENIQYF. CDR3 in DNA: TGCGCCAGCAGCCTGGTAGGGGAAAACATTCAGTACTTC.

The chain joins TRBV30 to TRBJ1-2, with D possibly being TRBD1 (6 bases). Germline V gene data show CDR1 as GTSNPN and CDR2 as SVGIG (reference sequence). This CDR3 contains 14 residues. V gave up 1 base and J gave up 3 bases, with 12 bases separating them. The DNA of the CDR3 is TGTGCCTGGAGTGCAGGACAGTTCCACTATGGCTACACCTTC. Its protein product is CAWSAGQFHYGYTF.

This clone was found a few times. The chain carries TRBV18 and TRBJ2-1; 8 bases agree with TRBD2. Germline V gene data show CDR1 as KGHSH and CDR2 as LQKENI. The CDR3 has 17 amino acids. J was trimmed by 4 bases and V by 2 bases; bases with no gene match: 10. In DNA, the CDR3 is TGTGCCAGCTCACCAACAAGCAGCGGGGGCCGTTACAATGAGCAGTTCTTC. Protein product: CASSPTSSGGRYNEQFF.

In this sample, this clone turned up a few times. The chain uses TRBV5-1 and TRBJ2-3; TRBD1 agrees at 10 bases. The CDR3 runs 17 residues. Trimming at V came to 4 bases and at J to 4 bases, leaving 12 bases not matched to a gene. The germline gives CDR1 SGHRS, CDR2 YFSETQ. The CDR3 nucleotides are TGCGCCAGCAGCGAGAAAAACCGACAGGGGGCGGCAGATACGCAGTATTTT. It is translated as CASSEKNRQGAADTQYF.

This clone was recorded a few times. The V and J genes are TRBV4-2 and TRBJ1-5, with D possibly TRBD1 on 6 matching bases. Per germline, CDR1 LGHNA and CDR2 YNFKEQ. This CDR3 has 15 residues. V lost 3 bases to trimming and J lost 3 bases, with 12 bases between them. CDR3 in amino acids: CASSHDGQNNQPQHF. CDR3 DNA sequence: TGTGCCAGCAGCCACGATGGACAGAACAATCAGCCCCAGCATTTT.

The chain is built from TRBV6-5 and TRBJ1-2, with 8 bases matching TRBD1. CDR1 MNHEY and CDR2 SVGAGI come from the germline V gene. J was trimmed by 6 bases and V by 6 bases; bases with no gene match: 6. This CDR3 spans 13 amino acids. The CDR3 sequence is CASRPTGAHGYTF. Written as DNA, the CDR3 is TGTGCCAGCAGGCCGACAGGGGCTCATGGCTACACCTTC.

The chain's CDR3 is CAWSVQANTEAFF. The DNA for the CDR3 is TGTGCCTGGAGTGTACAGGCAAACACTGAAGCTTTCTTT. V is TRBV30 and J is TRBJ1-1, with a tentative D call TRBD1 (5 bases). V was cut by 0 bases and J by 2 bases, with 7 bases left in between. Germline CDR1 is GTSNPN and CDR2 is SVGIG (reference sequence). The CDR3 spans 13 residues.

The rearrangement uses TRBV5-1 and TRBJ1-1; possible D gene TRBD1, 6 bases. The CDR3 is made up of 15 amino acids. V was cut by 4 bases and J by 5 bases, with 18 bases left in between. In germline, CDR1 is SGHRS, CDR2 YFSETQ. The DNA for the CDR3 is TGCGCCAGCAGCCGACCCAGGGGCGAGAGTACTGAAGCTTTCTTT. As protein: CASSRPRGESTEAFF.

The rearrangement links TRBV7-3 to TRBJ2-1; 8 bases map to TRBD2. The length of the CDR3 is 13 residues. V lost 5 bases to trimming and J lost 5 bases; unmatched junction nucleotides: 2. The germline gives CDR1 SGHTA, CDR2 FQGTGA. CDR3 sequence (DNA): TGTGCCAGCAGCATCGGGGGGGACAATGAGCAGTTCTTC. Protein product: CASSIGGDNEQFF.

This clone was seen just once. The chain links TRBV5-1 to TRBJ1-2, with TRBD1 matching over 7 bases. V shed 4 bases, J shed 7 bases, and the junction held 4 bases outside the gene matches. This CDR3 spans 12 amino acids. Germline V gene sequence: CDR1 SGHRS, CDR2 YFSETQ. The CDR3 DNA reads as TGCGCCAGCAGCACCGACAGGGCTGGCTACACCTTC. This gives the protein CASSTDRAGYTF.

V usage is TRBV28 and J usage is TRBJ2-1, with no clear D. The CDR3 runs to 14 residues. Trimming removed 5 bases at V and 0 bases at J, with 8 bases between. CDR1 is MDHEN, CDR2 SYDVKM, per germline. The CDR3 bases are TGTGCCAGCAGTCTACTATCCTCCTACAATGAGCAGTTCTTC. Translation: CASSLLSSYNEQFF.

For the CDR3, the DNA is TGTGCCAGCAGTTTCGACAGGTTCGAAGATACGCAGTATTTT. Amino acid sequence: CASSFDRFEDTQYF. The genes are TRBV28 and TRBJ2-3, with a tentative D call TRBD1 (6 bases). The germline V gene encodes CDR1 MDHEN and CDR2 SYDVKM. This CDR3 contains 14 residues. V was shortened by 3 bases and J by 5 bases, with 12 bases between the two germline ends.

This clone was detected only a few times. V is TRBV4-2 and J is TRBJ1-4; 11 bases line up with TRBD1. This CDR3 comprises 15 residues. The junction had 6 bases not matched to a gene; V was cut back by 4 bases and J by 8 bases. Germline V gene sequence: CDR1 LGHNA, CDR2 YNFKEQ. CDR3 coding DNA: TGTGCCAGCAGCCTCGGGACAGGGGGTGAGGAAAAACTGTTTTTT. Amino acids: CASSLGTGGEEKLFF.